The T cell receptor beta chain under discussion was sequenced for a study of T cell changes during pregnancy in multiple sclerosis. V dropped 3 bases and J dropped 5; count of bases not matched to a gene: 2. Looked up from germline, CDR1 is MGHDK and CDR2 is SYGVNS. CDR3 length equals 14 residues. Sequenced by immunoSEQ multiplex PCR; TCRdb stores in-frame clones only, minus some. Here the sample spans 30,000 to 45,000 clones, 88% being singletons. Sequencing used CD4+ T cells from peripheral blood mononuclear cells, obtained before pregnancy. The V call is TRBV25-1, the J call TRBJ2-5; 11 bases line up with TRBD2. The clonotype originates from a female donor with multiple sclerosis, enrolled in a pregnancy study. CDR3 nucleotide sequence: TGTGCCAGCAGTGAGGCTAGCGGGAGGGAGACCCAGTACTTC. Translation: CASSEASGRETQYF.